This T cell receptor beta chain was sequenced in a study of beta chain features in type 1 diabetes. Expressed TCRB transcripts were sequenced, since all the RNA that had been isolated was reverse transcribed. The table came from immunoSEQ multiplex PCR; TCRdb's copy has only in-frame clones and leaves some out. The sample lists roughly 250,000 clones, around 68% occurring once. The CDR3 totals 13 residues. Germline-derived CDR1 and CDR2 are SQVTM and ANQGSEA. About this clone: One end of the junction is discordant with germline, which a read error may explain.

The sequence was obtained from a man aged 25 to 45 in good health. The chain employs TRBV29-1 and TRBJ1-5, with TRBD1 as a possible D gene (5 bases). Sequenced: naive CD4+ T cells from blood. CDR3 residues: CSVEGDDNQPQHF. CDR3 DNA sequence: TGCAGCGTGGAAGGGGATGATAATCAGCCCCAGCATTTT.